These 24 T cell receptor beta chains were sequenced from one sample in a study of T cell repertoires in cytomegalovirus infection. In TCRdb, the reads were re-called with MiXCR into one record per CDR3 protein. Found here are 250,000 or so distinct CDR3 sequences, around 8.7% of them singletons; the top ten hold about 14%. The sequenced sample consisted of PBMCs. The receptors come from a human donor in good health (CMV status not recorded). Some clones in this sample may be carry-over from other donors' samples.

The rearrangement uses TRBV5-6 and TRBJ1-1; D remains ambiguous. Germline assignment: CDR1 SGHDT and CDR2 YYEEEE. Trimming took off 4 bases at V and 2 bases at J, with 6 bases between the two ends. The CDR3 runs to 12 residues. The CDR3 DNA reads as TGTGCCAGCAGCGAACTAAACACTGAAGCTTTCTTT. Encoded protein: CASSELNTEAFF.

This clonotype has at least ten counts. V gene TRBV7-6 combines with J gene TRBJ2-7; D not certain. Germline CDR1 SGHVS, CDR2 FNYEAQ. V lost 5 bases, J lost 2 bases, and 19 bases lay in between. The length of the CDR3 is 16 residues. Here the CDR3 reads CASSQGSSFGPYEQYF. Here the CDR3 DNA reads TGTGCCAGCAGCCAAGGGTCCAGCTTTGGCCCCTACGAGCAGTACTTC.

CDR3 in DNA: TGTGCCAGCGGGACAGGGGAGTTCTTC. Amino acids: CASGTGEFF. J is TRBJ2-1 and V is TRBV28, with 10 positions matching TRBD1. After removal of 8 bases from V and 14 bases from J, the junction contained 0 bases not matched to a gene. The CDR3 totals 9 residues. Looked up from germline, CDR1 is MDHEN and CDR2 is SYDVKM.

This clonotype was picked up a small number of times. V and J are TRBV28 and TRBJ2-4; tentatively, D is TRBD1 or TRBD2 (6 bases each). The V and J ends lost 4 bases and 0 bases respectively, with 16 bases between them. The CDR3 totals 17 residues. The germline V gene has CDR1 MDHEN and CDR2 SYDVKM. The CDR3, as DNA: TGTGCCAGCAGTTCCCCTCGAGGGGGGCAAGCCAAAAACATTCAGTACTTC. This translates into CASSSPRGGQAKNIQYF. Variable domain in full (rest from reference TRBV28 and TRBJ2-4): DVKVTQSSRYLVKRTGEKVFLECVQDMDHENMFWYRQDPGLGLRLIYFSYDVKMKEKGDIPEGYSVSREKKERFSLILESASTNQTSMYLCASSSPRGGQAKNIQYFGAGTRLSVL.

V and J are TRBV20-1 and TRBJ2-1; tentative D call: TRBD1 (6 bases). Trimming removed 5 bases at V and 8 bases at J, with 13 bases between. The CDR3 has 12 amino acids. Looked up from germline, CDR1 is DFQATT and CDR2 is SNEGSKA (reference sequence). CDR3 amino acids: CSAFTRGYEQFF. The CDR3 DNA sequence: TGCAGTGCTTTTACCAGGGGATATGAGCAGTTCTTC.

In its sample, this clonotype was seen a few times. The V call is TRBV15, the J call TRBJ2-4; TRBD2 aligns across 13 bases. CDR1 is LNHNV and CDR2 is YYDKDF in the germline V gene (reference sequence). The CDR3 length is 18 residues. The junction had 7 bases not matched to a gene; V was cut back by 3 bases and J by 2 bases. The CDR3 sequence is CATSSRTSGSGSKNIQYF. The CDR3 DNA reads as TGTGCCACCAGCAGCAGGACTAGCGGGAGTGGGTCCAAAAACATTCAGTACTTC.

This clonotype was observed a handful of times. The rearrangement links TRBV19 to TRBJ2-3, with 8 bases fitting TRBD2. V dropped 6 bases and J dropped 3; count of bases not matched to a gene: 8. From germline, CDR1 is LNHDA and CDR2 SQIVND (reference sequence). The CDR3 extends over 15 amino acids. The CDR3 coding sequence is TGTGCCAGTAGCAGACAGGCTAGCGGGACAGATACGCAGTATTTT. Encoded protein: CASSRQASGTDTQYF.

This clonotype was detected only a few times. The chain couples TRBV5-6 to TRBJ1-1; possibly TRBD1 for D (6 bases). This CDR3 is built from 15 residues. Germline CDR1 SGHDT, CDR2 YYEEEE. Deletions cut 1 base from V and 1 base from J, with 11 bases between. The CDR3 bases are TGTGCCAGCAGCTTGTGGGGGACACAGAACACTGAAGCTTTCTTT. This gives the protein CASSLWGTQNTEAFF.

This clonotype came up a few times. The DNA is omitted, as the CDR3 cannot be located on it reliably, and the CDR3 follows TCRdb's listing. The V gene is TRBV7-5, the J gene TRBJ2-5; TRBD1 reflects the table's D call only, with no check against the DNA. TRBV7-5 corresponds to a pseudogene. The CDR3 extends over 15 residues, inclusive of both ends. CDR3 protein: CISAPDGKGQETQYF.

Many counts were recorded for this clonotype. The chain joins TRBV12-3 or TRBV12-4 to TRBJ2-1; TRBD2 agrees at 13 bases. Germline trimming cut 6 bases from V and 15 bases from J; bases unmatched to any gene: 11. CDR3 length: 14 amino acids. CDR3 amino acids: CASSPGLAGAEGFF. CDR3 in DNA: TGTGCCAGCAGCCCTGGACTAGCGGGGGCCGAGGGGTTCTTC.

This clonotype was recorded at least ten times. The V gene is TRBV28, the J gene TRBJ1-5; TRBD1 matches at 8 bases. The length of the CDR3 is 15 residues. Germline CDR1 MDHEN, CDR2 SYDVKM. Trimming at V came to 5 bases and at J to 6 bases, leaving 9 bases not matched to a gene. CDR3 in amino acids: CASSRQGAWVQPQHF. CDR3 bases: TGTGCCAGCAGTCGCCAGGGGGCGTGGGTTCAGCCCCAGCATTTT.

For this clonotype: One end of the junction is discordant with germline, which a read error may explain. The chain carries TRBV20-1 and TRBJ1-6; D not resolved. This CDR3 comprises 13 residues. Germline-derived CDR1 and CDR2 are DFQATT and SNEGSKA (reference sequence). The CDR3 loop reads CSARKDYNSLLHF. In nucleotides, the CDR3 is TGCAGTGCTAGAAAGGATTATAATTCACTCCTCCACTTT.

This clonotype was found many times. The chain recombines TRBV6-1 with TRBJ1-5; D gene uncertain. Germline V lookup: CDR1 MNHNS, CDR2 SASEGT. V lost 9 bases and J 0 bases, leaving 9 bases between the germline ends. The CDR3 consists of 13 residues. In nucleotides, the CDR3 is TGTGCCAGTACTTGGATTAGCAATCAGCCCCAGCATTTT. This encodes CASTWISNQPQHF.

This clonotype was counted many times. This chain links TRBV7-2 with TRBJ2-7; 13 bases line up with TRBD2. The ends lost 1 base at V and 4 bases at J; junction bases unmatched: 4. The length of the CDR3 is 16 residues. Germline CDR1 SGHTA, CDR2 FQGNSA. CDR3: CASSLEGLAGYYEQYF. CDR3 sequence (DNA): TGTGCCAGCAGCTTAGAGGGACTAGCGGGGTATTACGAGCAGTACTTC.

The V call is TRBV6-8, the J call TRBJ2-1; D uncertain. The V end lost 0 bases, the J end lost 8 bases, and 11 bases lay between the germline ends. The CDR3 is made up of 14 amino acids. Germline V gene lookup returns CDR1 MNHGY and CDR2 SAAAGT. In DNA form, the CDR3 reads TGTGCCAGCAGTTACTCGAAGAACGTGCATGAGCAGTTCTTC. It is translated as CASSYSKNVHEQFF.

This clonotype was seen ten or more times. The V gene is TRBV24-1, the J gene TRBJ1-5; 10 nucleotides align to TRBD1. The CDR3 length is 16 residues. Looked up from germline, CDR1 is KGHDR and CDR2 is SFDVKD. The CDR3 region is CDIWGQGCNSNQPQHF. The CDR3 DNA reads as TGTGATATATGGGGACAGGGGTGCAATAGCAATCAGCCCCAGCATTTT.

A few counts support this clonotype. The rearrangement links TRBV25-1 to TRBJ1-5, with D perhaps matching TRBD1 (5 bases). Germline V gene sequence: CDR1 MGHDK, CDR2 SYGVNS. The CDR3 sequence is 16 residues long. V lost 4 bases, J lost 2 bases, and 15 bases lay in between. CDR3 in amino acids: CASSAPGVGGNQPQHF. CDR3 sequence (DNA): TGTGCCAGCAGTGCTCCGGGGGTCGGAGGCAATCAGCCCCAGCATTTT.

This clonotype appeared many times. The V call is TRBV7-2, the J call TRBJ2-4, with TRBD1 matching 9 bases. The CDR3 covers 15 residues. The germline gives CDR1 SGHTA, CDR2 FQGNSA. The V gene end was trimmed by 5 bases and the J gene end by 6 bases; junction bases not matched to a gene: 8. CDR3 loop: CASSKLGQGGNIQYF. CDR3 sequence (DNA): TGTGCCAGCAGCAAGCTGGGACAGGGAGGAAACATTCAGTACTTC. The entire variable domain, with the rest obtained from reference TRBV7-2 and TRBJ2-4, is as follows: GAGVSQSPSNKVTEKGKDVELRCDPISGHTALYWYRQSLGQGLEFLIYFQGNSAPDKSGLPSDRFSAERTGGSVSTLTIQRTQQEDSAVYLCASSKLGQGGNIQYFGAGTRLSVL.

In its sample, this clonotype was seen many times. V gene TRBV27 combines with J gene TRBJ2-7, with a tentative D call TRBD2 (5 bases). From germline, CDR1 is MNHEY and CDR2 SMNVEV (reference sequence). CDR3 length: 15 amino acids. Trimming shortened V by 2 bases and J by 1 base, and 12 bases separated the two germline ends. The CDR3 reads CASSLKPEGSYEQYF. The DNA for the CDR3 is TGTGCCAGCAGTTTAAAGCCAGAGGGATCCTACGAGCAGTACTTC.

This clonotype was seen ten or more times. The rearrangement links TRBV7-2 to TRBJ1-5; 8 positions agree with TRBD1. The V and J ends lost 5 bases and 6 bases, in that order; junction bases with no gene match: 9. The CDR3 totals 15 residues. Germline values: CDR1 SGHTA, CDR2 FQGNSA. CDR3 sequence (DNA): TGTGCCAGCAGCGCCCGACAGGGGAGGACTCAGCCCCAGCATTTT. Protein: CASSARQGRTQPQHF. The full variable domain, completed using reference TRBV7-2 and TRBJ1-5, is GAGVSQSPSNKVTEKGKDVELRCDPISGHTALYWYRQSLGQGLEFLIYFQGNSAPDKSGLPSDRFSAERTGGSVSTLTIQRTQQEDSAVYLCASSARQGRTQPQHFGDGTRLSIL.

This clonotype came up many times. The chain is built from TRBV28 and TRBJ1-3; D is unclear. The germline V and J ends were trimmed by 3 bases and 8 bases, with 8 bases remaining between them. Per germline, CDR1 MDHEN and CDR2 SYDVKM. CDR3 length: 12 amino acids. The chain's CDR3 is CASSFEDHTIYF. The CDR3 DNA reads TGTGCCAGCAGTTTTGAAGACCACACCATATATTTT.

This clonotype was recorded many times. The genes are TRBV6-5 and TRBJ2-3; D is uncertain. In germline, CDR1 is MNHEY, CDR2 SVGAGI. The CDR3 contains 13 residues. The germline V and J ends were trimmed by 0 bases and 5 bases, with 6 bases remaining between them. The CDR3 nucleotides read TGTGCCAGCAGTTACTCGTTAGGAGATACGCAGTATTTT. It specifies CASSYSLGDTQYF.

The V call is TRBV12-5, the J call TRBJ1-1; possible D gene TRBD1, 5 bases. The CDR3 runs to 14 residues. The V gene lost 1 base and the J gene lost 6 bases, with 12 bases spanning the gap. Germline assignment: CDR1 LGHNT and CDR2 FRNRAP. CDR3 protein: CASGLGSREAEAFF. CDR3 nucleotides: TGTGCTAGTGGTTTGGGTAGCAGGGAGGCTGAAGCTTTCTTT.

This clonotype showed up many times. The chain links TRBV4-2 to TRBJ1-4; D might be TRBD1 (6 bases). The CDR3 covers 21 residues. Germline V lookup: CDR1 LGHNA, CDR2 YNFKEQ. Trimming removed 0 bases at V and 0 bases at J, with 23 bases between. The CDR3 DNA reads as TGTGCCAGCAGCCAAGACTACTGGCCCGGACAGCCAGTTGCAACTAATGAAAAACTGTTTTTT. Protein sequence: CASSQDYWPGQPVATNEKLFF.